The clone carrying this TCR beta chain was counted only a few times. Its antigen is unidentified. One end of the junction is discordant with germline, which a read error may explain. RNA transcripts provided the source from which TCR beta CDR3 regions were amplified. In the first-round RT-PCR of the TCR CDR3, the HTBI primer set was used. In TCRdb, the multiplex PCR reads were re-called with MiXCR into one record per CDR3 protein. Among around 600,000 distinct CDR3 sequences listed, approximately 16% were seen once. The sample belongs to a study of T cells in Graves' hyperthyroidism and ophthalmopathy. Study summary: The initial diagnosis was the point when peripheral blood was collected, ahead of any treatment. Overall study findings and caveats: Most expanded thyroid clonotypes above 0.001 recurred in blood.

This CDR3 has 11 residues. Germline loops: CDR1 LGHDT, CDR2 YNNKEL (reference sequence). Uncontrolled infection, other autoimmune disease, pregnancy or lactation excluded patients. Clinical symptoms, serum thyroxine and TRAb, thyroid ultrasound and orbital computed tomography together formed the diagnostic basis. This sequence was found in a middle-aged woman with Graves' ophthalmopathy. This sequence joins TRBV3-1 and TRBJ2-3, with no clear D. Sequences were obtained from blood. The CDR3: CASSQWDMQYF. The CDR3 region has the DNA TGTGCCAGCAGCCAGTGGGATATGCAGTATTTT.